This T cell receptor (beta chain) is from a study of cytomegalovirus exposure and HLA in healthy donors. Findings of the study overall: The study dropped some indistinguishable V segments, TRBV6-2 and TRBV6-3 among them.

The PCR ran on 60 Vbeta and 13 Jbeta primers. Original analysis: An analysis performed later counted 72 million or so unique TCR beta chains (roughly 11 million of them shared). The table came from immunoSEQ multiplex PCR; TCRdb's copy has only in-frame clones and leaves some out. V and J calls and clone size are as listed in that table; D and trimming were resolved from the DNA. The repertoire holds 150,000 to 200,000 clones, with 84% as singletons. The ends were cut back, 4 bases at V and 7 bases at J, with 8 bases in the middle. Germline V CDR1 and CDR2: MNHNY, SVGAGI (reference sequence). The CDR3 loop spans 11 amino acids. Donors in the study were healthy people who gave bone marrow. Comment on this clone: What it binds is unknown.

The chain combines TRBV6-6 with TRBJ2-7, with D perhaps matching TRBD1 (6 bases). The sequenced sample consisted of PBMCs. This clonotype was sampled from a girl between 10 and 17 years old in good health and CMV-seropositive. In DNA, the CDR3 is TGTGCCAGCAGTTTAGGGACAGAGCAGTACTTC. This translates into CASSLGTEQYF.